These T cell receptor beta chains were read from a single sample in a study of T cells after posttransplantation cyclophosphamide. Produced via immunoSEQ multiplex PCR; TCRdb's table is partial and in-frame only. The sample carries about 10,000 clones, 70% to 90% recorded once. The sample consisted of PBMCs, taken after an allogeneic stem cell transplant with a calcineurin inhibitor and methotrexate. These receptors all come from a male patient aged 25-45 years who received an allogeneic stem cell transplant from an unrelated donor, was CMV-positive, and had no GVHD. The T cells may partly be graft donor cells. The CDR3 runs from the conserved cysteine through the conserved F or W. A D gene is named only where the DNA matches it firmly. The listing skips clone size in some rows; elsewhere it reads once, few, many or a size class.

clone size,D gene,V gene,J gene,CDR3 DNA,CDR3 protein
few,-,TRBV10-3,TRBJ2-2,TGTGCCATCAGTGGGGCTCCGGGACAAGGTGCCGGGGAGCTGTTTTTT,CAISGAPGQGAGELFF
-,TRBD2,TRBV7-2,TRBJ2-5,TGTGCCAGCAGCTTAGCCCCAGGGACTAGCGGGATACAAGAGACCCAGTACTTC,CASSLAPGTSGIQETQYF
few,-,TRBV7-9,TRBJ1-2,TGTGCCAGCAGCTTAGGCCAGGATTATGGCTACACCTTC,CASSLGQDYGYTF
-,-,TRBV2,TRBJ1-2,TGTGCCAGCAGTGAACAGGGGTTTGTTGTTGGCTACACCTTC,CASSEQGFVVGYTF
-,TRBD1,TRBV5-1,TRBJ1-6,TGCGCCAGCAGCCCGCAAACAGGACAGGGGTTTCCACCCCTCCACTTT,CASSPQTGQGFPPLHF
-,TRBD1,TRBV5-1,TRBJ1-5,TGCGCCAGCAGCTTGGCGGGACAGATCAATCAGCCCCAGCATTTT,CASSLAGQINQPQHF
-,-,TRBV27,TRBJ2-5,TGTGCCAGCAGTTTCCTCACGGAAGAGACCCAGTACTTC,CASSFLTEETQYF
-,TRBD2,TRBV11-3,TRBJ2-7,TGTGCCAGCAGCCGTGGGACTAGCGGGAGCTACGAGCAGTACTTC,CASSRGTSGSYEQYF
-,TRBD1,TRBV5-1,TRBJ2-5,TGCGCCAGCAGCCGGACAGGGTACCAAGAGACCCAGTACTTC,CASSRTGYQETQYF
-,-,TRBV6-5,TRBJ2-7,TGTGCCAGCAGTTACCGCTTAGTCGGGGGTCGCTACGAGCAGTACTTC,CASSYRLVGGRYEQYF
-,TRBD1,TRBV28,TRBJ2-7,TGTGCCAGCAGTCCCGGGACAGGGGGTTTCTACGAGCAGTACTTC,CASSPGTGGFYEQYF
-,TRBD1,TRBV15,TRBJ1-3,TGTGCCACCAGCAGCAGACAGGGAACTGGAAACACCATATATTTT,CATSSRQGTGNTIYF
-,TRBD1,TRBV7-9,TRBJ2-7,TGTGCCAGCAGCAAGACAGGGGGCGAGCAGTACTTC,CASSKTGGEQYF
once,-,TRBV10-3,TRBJ1-2,TGTGCCATCAGTGTTCCCCCGGGGGATGGCTACACCTTC,CAISVPPGDGYTF
-,TRBD1,TRBV2,TRBJ1-1,TGTGCCAGCAGTATTACAGGGGGCCCCCAGAGAACTGAAGCTTTCTTT,CASSITGGPQRTEAFF
-,-,TRBV5-1,TRBJ2-3,TGCGCCAGCAGCTCACCCTCGGGAGCTCGCACAGATACGCAGTATTTT,CASSSPSGARTDTQYF
-,TRBD1,TRBV7-9,TRBJ2-1,TGTGCCAGCAGCTACACGGACAGGGACAATGAGCAGTTCTTC,CASSYTDRDNEQFF
-,TRBD1,TRBV11-2,TRBJ1-2,TGTGCCAGCAGCGCGACAAAGGGTGACAGGGAGGATGGCTACACCTTC,CASSATKGDREDGYTF
-,-,TRBV7-2,TRBJ2-5,TGTGCCAGCAGCTCCCAGGCGGGAGAGACCCAGTACTTC,CASSSQAGETQYF
-,TRBD1,TRBV5-6,TRBJ2-7,TGTGCCACCGCTCCAATCGGACAGGGGGCCGACGAGCAGTACTTC,CATAPIGQGADEQYF
-,-,TRBV5-3,TRBJ1-1,TGTGCCAGAAGCTCCAACCAGGGGTACACTGAAGCTTTCTTT,CARSSNQGYTEAFF
-,-,TRBV30,TRBJ2-2,TGTGCCTGGAGTGTACGACAGCCCACCGGGGAGCTGTTTTTT,CAWSVRQPTGELFF
once,TRBD1,TRBV9,TRBJ1-4,TGTGCCAGCAGCGTAGGACAGGGAGGCGAAAAACTGTTTTTT,CASSVGQGGEKLFF
-,TRBD1,TRBV6-5,TRBJ2-1,TGTGCGCACAGGGGGACGTATGAGCAGTTCTTC,CAHRGTYEQFF
-,-,TRBV28,TRBJ2-3,TGTGCCAGCAGTTTACTGGCGGCGAGCACAGATACGCAGTATTTT,CASSLLAASTDTQYF
-,TRBD1,TRBV29-1,TRBJ2-3,TGCAGCGTTGAAGGGACAGGGGCCAATACAGATACGCAGTATTTT,CSVEGTGANTDTQYF